This TCR beta chain was sequenced during a study of blood T cell repertoires in COVID-19. Study-wide background: T cells, B-cell-depleted T cells, or PBMCs supplied cDNA or gDNA.

TCRdb keeps only in-frame clones here, not all; method: immunoSEQ multiplex PCR. The profile shows approximately 140,000 clones, around 84% of them singletons. Trimming took 4 bases from V and 0 from J, leaving 8 bases between them. CDR1 and CDR2 from the germline V gene are SGHDN and FVKESK. CDR3 size: 14 residues. The sequencing sample was made of peripheral blood. The V call is TRBV14, the J call TRBJ2-3; weak D call: TRBD2 (6 bases). The TCR sequence derives from a woman of 80 years or more with acute or convalescent COVID-19. The CDR3 bases are TGTGCCAGCAGCCTGGGGGGTAGCACAGATACGCAGTATTTT. This encodes CASSLGGSTDTQYF. The full variable domain, completed using reference TRBV14 and TRBJ2-3, is EAGVTQFPSHSVIEKGQTVTLRCDPISGHDNLYWYRRVMGKEIKFLLHFVKESKQDESGMPNNRFLAERTGGTYSTLKVQPAELEDSGVYFCASSLGGSTDTQYFGPGTRLTVL.